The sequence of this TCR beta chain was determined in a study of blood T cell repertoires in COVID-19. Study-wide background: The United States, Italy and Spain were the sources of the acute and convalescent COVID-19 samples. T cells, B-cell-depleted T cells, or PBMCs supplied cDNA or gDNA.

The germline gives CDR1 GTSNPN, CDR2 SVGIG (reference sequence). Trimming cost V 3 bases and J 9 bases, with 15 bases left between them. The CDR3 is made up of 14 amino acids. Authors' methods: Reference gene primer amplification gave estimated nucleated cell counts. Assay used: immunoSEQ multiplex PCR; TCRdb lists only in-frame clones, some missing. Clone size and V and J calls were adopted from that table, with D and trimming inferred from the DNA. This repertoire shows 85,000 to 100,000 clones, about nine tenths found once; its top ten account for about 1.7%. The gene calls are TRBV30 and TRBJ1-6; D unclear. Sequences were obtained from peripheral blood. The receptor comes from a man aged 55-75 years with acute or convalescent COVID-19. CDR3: CAWSLTVGRSPLHF. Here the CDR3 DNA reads TGTGCCTGGAGCCTTACAGTGGGTCGTTCACCCCTCCACTTT. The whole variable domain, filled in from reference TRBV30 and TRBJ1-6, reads SQTIHQWPATLVQPVGSPLSLECTVEGTSNPNLYWYRQAAGRGLQLLFYSVGIGQISSEVPQNLSASRPQDRQFILSSKKLLLSDSGFYLCAWSLTVGRSPLHFGNGTRLTVT.